This T cell receptor beta chain came from a study of T cell repertoires in cytomegalovirus infection. Study details: It was recently identified HLA-C-restricted and well-studied HLA-B-restricted CMV epitopes that the study used. Indications of both CMV infection and matching HLA type were provided by public TCR beta signatures.

This clonotype was seen ten or more times. Its cognate antigen is unknown. V dropped 3 bases and J dropped 2 bases, with 16 bases sitting between them. Germline CDR1 LNHDA, CDR2 SQIVND (reference sequence). The CDR3 spans 16 residues. TCRdb reanalysed the reads using MiXCR and keeps one entry per CDR3 protein. The sample has under 350,000 distinct CDR3 sequences, about 20% seen once. Findings and caveats of the study: Within the response measured ex vivo, HLA-C-restricted CMV-specific TCR beta clonotypes were dominant. Frequencies of public TCR beta families were cumulated, and this identified carriers of CMV plus the relevant HLA.

This clonotype was obtained from a human donor in good health (CMV status not recorded). Some clones in this sample may be carry-over from other donors' samples. This specimen consisted of cultured PBMCs, obtained from culture after CMV antigen stimulation. The V and J genes are TRBV19 and TRBJ1-1; D call uncertain. The CDR3 sequence: CASSMGLGFSNTEAFF. In DNA form, the CDR3 reads TGTGCCAGTAGTATGGGGTTGGGTTTCAGTAACACTGAAGCTTTCTTT.